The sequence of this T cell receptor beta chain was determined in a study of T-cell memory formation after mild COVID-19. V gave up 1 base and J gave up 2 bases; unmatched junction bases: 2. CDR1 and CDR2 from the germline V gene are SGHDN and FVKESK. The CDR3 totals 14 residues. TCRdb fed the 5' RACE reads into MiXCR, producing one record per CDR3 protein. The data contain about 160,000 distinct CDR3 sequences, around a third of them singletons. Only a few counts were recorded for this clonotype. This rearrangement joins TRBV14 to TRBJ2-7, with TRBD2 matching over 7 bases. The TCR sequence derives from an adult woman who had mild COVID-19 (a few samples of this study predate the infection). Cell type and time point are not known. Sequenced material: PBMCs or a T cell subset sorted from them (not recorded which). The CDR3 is CASSQVAGAYEQYF. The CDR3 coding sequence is TGTGCCAGCAGCCAAGTCGCGGGGGCCTACGAGCAGTACTTC.